This T cell receptor beta chain was captured in a study of T cells after yellow fever vaccination. Turning to the study itself: Researchers used SMART-Seq v4 Ultra Low Input to prepare fractions that had low cell numbers.

In its sample, this clonotype was seen many times. Its antigen is not identified. Whole-study results and caveats: Reappearance after the booster was seen for most primary-vaccination clones, at around 95% CD4 and roughly 90% CD8. A weaker secondary response peaked on day 5, the primary on day 15.

A process of 5'RACE template switching, which added a universal primer site and UMIs, was used to make TCR cDNA. TCRdb fed the 5' RACE reads into MiXCR, producing one record per CDR3 protein. The sample lists about 170,000 distinct CDR3 sequences, roughly 6.4% occurring once. Per germline, CDR1 LGHNA and CDR2 YSLEER. V was shortened by 0 bases and J by 6 bases, with 13 bases between the two germline ends. The length of the CDR3 is 15 residues. Sequences were derived from CD4+ T cells sorted from PBMCs, sampled on the day of the first yellow fever vaccination. The sequence derives from a man younger than 35 who received the YFV17D yellow fever vaccine. The chain carries TRBV4-3 and TRBJ2-3; D remains unclear. The DNA for the CDR3 is TGCGCCAGCAGCCAAGACCTTAGGAGTTTGGATACGCAGTATTTT. The encoded protein is CASSQDLRSLDTQYF.